One sample yielded the 10 T cell receptor beta chains listed below, sequenced in a study of blood T cell repertoires in COVID-19 (dated by TCRdb to about 2020). The library was generated by the immunoSEQ multiplex PCR assay. Not all clones reach the TCRdb copy of this immuneACCESS table, which keeps in-frame sequences only. Checked studies attribute under half of the gap to unresolved V genes and leave the rest unexplained. The sample profile shows under 200,000 clones; approximately 89% of them were found once. Roughly 3% of the sample comes from the top ten. The sample taken for sequencing was peripheral blood. Receptors originate from a man in his 70s with acute or convalescent COVID-19.

This clone was found a few times. This sequence joins TRBV5-6 and TRBJ1-1; D uncertain. The CDR3 totals 11 residues. Germline V gene sequence: CDR1 SGHDT, CDR2 YYEEEE. V gave up 2 bases and J gave up 5 bases, with 4 bases separating them. CDR3 loop: CASSFNTEAFF. In nucleotides, the CDR3 is TGTGCCAGCAGCTTTAATACTGAAGCTTTCTTT.

The rearrangement links TRBV28 to TRBJ2-7; D gene uncertain. CDR1 is MDHEN, CDR2 SYDVKM, per germline. Trimming removed 6 bases at V and 5 bases at J, with 8 bases between. CDR3 length equals 11 residues. DNA for the CDR3: TGTGCCAGCAGGCGTAATGACGAGCAGTACTTC. Protein: CASRRNDEQYF. The variable domain in full, completed from reference TRBV28 and TRBJ2-7, reads DVKVTQSSRYLVKRTGEKVFLECVQDMDHENMFWYRQDPGLGLRLIYFSYDVKMKEKGDIPEGYSVSREKKERFSLILESASTNQTSMYLCASRRNDEQYFGPGTRLTVT.

This clone has a single count. This chain links TRBV5-1 with TRBJ1-6; 11 bases are shared with TRBD1. Germline CDR1 SGHRS, CDR2 YFSETQ. Trimming removed 4 bases from V and 0 bases from J; junction bases left unmatched: 12. CDR3 length: 20 amino acids. The CDR3 protein is CASSAQDRGPWSSYNSPLHF. The CDR3 nucleotides are TGCGCCAGCAGCGCCCAGGACAGGGGGCCTTGGAGCTCCTATAATTCACCCCTCCACTTT. Full variable domain (outside the CDR3, taken from reference TRBV5-1 and TRBJ1-6): KAGVTQTPRYLIKTRGQQVTLSCSPISGHRSVSWYQQTPGQGLQFLFEYFSETQRNKGNFPGRFSGRQFSNSRSEMNVSTLELGDSALYLCASSAQDRGPWSSYNSPLHFGNGTRLTVT.

The chain combines TRBV4-3 with TRBJ2-2; D unresolved. This CDR3 is built from 16 residues. The germline V and J ends were trimmed by 0 bases and 10 bases, with 18 bases remaining between them. CDR1 and CDR2 from the germline V gene are LGHNA and YSLEER. The CDR3 sequence: CASSQDIFATEVELFF. In DNA, the CDR3 is TGCGCCAGCAGCCAAGATATTTTCGCTACTGAAGTGGAGCTGTTTTTT.

Written as DNA, the CDR3 is TGTGCCAGCAGCGTCCAGGCCACAGATACGCAGTATTTT. Encoded protein: CASSVQATDTQYF. The chain couples TRBV9 to TRBJ2-3; no firm D call. The germline CDR1 and CDR2 sequences are SGDLS and YYNGEE. This CDR3 region has 13 residues. The germline V and J ends were trimmed by 2 bases and 2 bases, with 6 bases remaining between them.

V is TRBV5-1 and J is TRBJ2-7, with D maybe TRBD1 (6 bases). V was clipped by 0 bases and J by 5 bases, with 12 bases between them. The germline CDR1 and CDR2 sequences are SGHRS and YFSETQ. The CDR3 is made up of 14 amino acids. The CDR3: CASSLADPGDEQYF. In DNA, the CDR3 is TGCGCCAGCAGCTTGGCCGATCCAGGGGACGAGCAGTACTTC. The full variable domain, rest sourced from reference TRBV5-1 and TRBJ2-7, is KAGVTQTPRYLIKTRGQQVTLSCSPISGHRSVSWYQQTPGQGLQFLFEYFSETQRNKGNFPGRFSGRQFSNSRSEMNVSTLELGDSALYLCASSLADPGDEQYFGPGTRLTVT.

This chain uses TRBV7-2 with TRBJ2-1; D is ambiguous. The CDR3 is made up of 16 amino acids. The germline gives CDR1 SGHTA, CDR2 FQGNSA. V was clipped by 1 base and J by 6 bases, with 16 bases between them. CDR3 loop: CASSLGPRLLPNEQFF. CDR3 nucleotide sequence: TGTGCCAGCAGCTTAGGTCCGCGGCTTCTACCCAATGAGCAGTTCTTC. Variable domain in full (rest from reference TRBV7-2 and TRBJ2-1): GAGVSQSPSNKVTEKGKDVELRCDPISGHTALYWYRQSLGQGLEFLIYFQGNSAPDKSGLPSDRFSAERTGGSVSTLTIQRTQQEDSAVYLCASSLGPRLLPNEQFFGPGTRLTVL.

In DNA form, the CDR3 reads TGCGCCAGCAGTTCTGGGCCAACCAACTATGGCTACACCTTC. It encodes CASSSGPTNYGYTF. This chain uses TRBV5-1 with TRBJ1-2; no definite D call. The CDR3 sequence is 14 residues long. Trimming left V 5 bases short and J 2 bases short, with 13 bases between. Germline CDR1 is SGHRS and CDR2 is YFSETQ.

The V and J genes are TRBV28 and TRBJ1-4; 8 bases align to TRBD1. V was clipped by 4 bases and J by 2 bases; unmatched bases: 6. CDR1 and CDR2 (germline): MDHEN, SYDVKM. The length of the CDR3 is 16 residues. The CDR3 DNA sequence: TGTGCCAGCAGTTCTCAGGGGGCGAATACTAATGAAAAACTGTTTTTT. It specifies CASSSQGANTNEKLFF.

This CDR3 reads CATLPGDREFYNQPQHF. Written as DNA, the CDR3 is TGTGCCACGCTTCCGGGAGACAGGGAATTTTACAATCAGCCCCAGCATTTT. The chain joins TRBV24-1 to TRBJ1-5, with 7 nucleotides matching TRBD1. The ends lost 10 bases at V and 3 bases at J; junction bases unmatched: 17. The CDR3 has 17 amino acids. Per the germline V gene, CDR1 is KGHDR and CDR2 is SFDVKD.